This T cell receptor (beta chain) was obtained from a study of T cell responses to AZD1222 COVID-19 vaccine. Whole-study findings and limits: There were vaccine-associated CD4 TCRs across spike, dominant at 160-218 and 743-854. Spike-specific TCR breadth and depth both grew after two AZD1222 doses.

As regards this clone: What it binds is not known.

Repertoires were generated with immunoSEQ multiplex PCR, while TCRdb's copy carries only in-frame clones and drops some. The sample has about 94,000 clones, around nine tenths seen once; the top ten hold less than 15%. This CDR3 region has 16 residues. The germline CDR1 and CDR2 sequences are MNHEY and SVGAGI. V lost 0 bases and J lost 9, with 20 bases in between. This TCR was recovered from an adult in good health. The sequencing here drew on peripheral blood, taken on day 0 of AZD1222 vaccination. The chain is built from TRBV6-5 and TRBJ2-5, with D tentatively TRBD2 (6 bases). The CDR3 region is CASSYSGLLPGAAQYF. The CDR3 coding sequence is TGTGCCAGCAGTTACTCAGGACTCCTGCCGGGAGCGGCCCAGTACTTC.